This is a list of T cell receptor beta chains from one sample in a study of blood T cell repertoires in COVID-19. Only in-frame clones appear in the TCRdb table, and some are missing; sequencing was by immunoSEQ multiplex PCR. Here the sample spans 65,000 to 85,000 clones, roughly 84% being singletons. The sample consisted of peripheral blood. Source of these receptors: a woman between 18 and 29 years old with acute or convalescent COVID-19. Both conserved end residues are part of each CDR3. D genes are given only for firm matches. Only part of the rows carry a size: once, few, many, or a class if the clone is expanded.

D: TRBD1
J: TRBJ1-1
V: TRBV5-1
size: NA
DNA: TGCGCCAGCAGCAACGAGGACAGGAGGGTTGAAGCTTTCTTT
CDR3: CASSNEDRRVEAFF

D: NA
J: TRBJ2-2
V: TRBV20-1
size: NA
DNA: TGCAGTGCTAGTAAGGGGGTCACCGGGGAGCTGTTTTTT
CDR3: CSASKGVTGELFF

D: TRBD1
J: TRBJ1-6
V: TRBV6-5
size: NA
DNA: TGTGCCAGCAGTTGGGACAGGGGAGACATTTCACCCCTCCACTTT
CDR3: CASSWDRGDISPLHF

D: TRBD1
J: TRBJ1-4
V: TRBV30
size: NA
DNA: TGTGCCTGCACAGGGGTGGATGAAAAACTGTTTTTT
CDR3: CACTGVDEKLFF

D: TRBD2
J: TRBJ2-1
V: TRBV4-1
size: NA
DNA: TGCGCCAGCAGCCAAGATCTTAGCGGGGGGGCCTCTGAGTTCTTC
CDR3: CASSQDLSGGASEFF

D: NA
J: TRBJ2-6
V: TRBV9
size: NA
DNA: TGTGCCAGCAGCCCCAGTCTCGTGGGGGCCAACGTCCTGACTTTC
CDR3: CASSPSLVGANVLTF

D: NA
J: TRBJ2-7
V: TRBV7-2
size: NA
DNA: TGTGCCAGCAGCTTATCGGGGTCGTACGAGCAGTACTTC
CDR3: CASSLSGSYEQYF

D: NA
J: TRBJ1-5
V: TRBV9
size: NA
DNA: TGTGCCAGCAGCAGCAATAGCAATCAGCCCCAGCATTTT
CDR3: CASSSNSNQPQHF

D: TRBD2
J: TRBJ2-7
V: TRBV7-2
size: NA
DNA: TGTGCCAGCAGCTTAGTACTAGCGGGAGGCTACGAGCAGTACTTC
CDR3: CASSLVLAGGYEQYF

D: TRBD1
J: TRBJ1-2
V: TRBV30
size: NA
DNA: TGTGCCTGGAGTCGGACAGGGGCGGTCTATGGCTACACCTTC
CDR3: CAWSRTGAVYGYTF

D: NA
J: TRBJ2-1
V: TRBV14
size: NA
DNA: TGTGCCAGCAGCCGAGGCCGGGACTTCCTCTCCTACAATGAGCAGTTCTTC
CDR3: CASSRGRDFLSYNEQFF

D: TRBD2
J: TRBJ2-3
V: TRBV9
size: NA
DNA: TGTGCCAGCAGCGTAGCTTGGACTAGCGGGGCCACGTATAGCACAGATACGCAGTATTTT
CDR3: CASSVAWTSGATYSTDTQYF

D: TRBD1
J: TRBJ2-7
V: TRBV14
size: NA
DNA: TGTGCCAGCAGCCAAGTCGGTAGGGGGCCAGAGGGCGAGCAGTACTTC
CDR3: CASSQVGRGPEGEQYF

D: NA
J: TRBJ2-7
V: TRBV19
size: NA
DNA: TGTGCCAGTAGTTCCCAACTTTCGGTTTCGACATACGAGCAGTACTTC
CDR3: CASSSQLSVSTYEQYF

D: TRBD2
J: TRBJ2-7
V: TRBV7-9
size: NA
DNA: TGTGCCAGCAGCGCACGACAGACTAGCGGGAGGGACAGGATCTACGAGCAGTACTTC
CDR3: CASSARQTSGRDRIYEQYF

D: NA
J: TRBJ2-7
V: TRBV2
size: NA
DNA: TGTGCCAGCAGTGAAGCAGGGGGAGATTTCTACGAGCAGTACTTC
CDR3: CASSEAGGDFYEQYF

D: TRBD2
J: TRBJ2-1
V: TRBV4-1
size: NA
DNA: TGCGCCAGCAGCCCCCAAGGACTAGCGGGAGTGTATGAGCAGTTCTTC
CDR3: CASSPQGLAGVYEQFF

D: NA
J: TRBJ1-5
V: TRBV6-5
size: NA
DNA: TGTGCCAGCAGGAACAGGGACGGTCAGCCCCAGCATTTT
CDR3: CASRNRDGQPQHF

D: TRBD2
J: TRBJ2-2
V: TRBV19
size: once
DNA: TGTGCCAGTAGTCCCCTGAGGCTAGCGGGAACTTACACCGGGGAGCTGTTTTTT
CDR3: CASSPLRLAGTYTGELFF

D: NA
J: TRBJ1-1
V: TRBV30
size: few
DNA: TGTGCCTGGAGTGTACTGGGCAGGGGTGCCACTGAAGCTTTCTTT
CDR3: CAWSVLGRGATEAFF

D: TRBD2
J: TRBJ2-3
V: TRBV5-1
size: NA
DNA: TGCGCCAGCAGGTCCCGGGGGGGCACAGATACGCAGTATTTT
CDR3: CASRSRGGTDTQYF

D: TRBD2
J: TRBJ2-7
V: TRBV3-1/TRBV3-2
size: NA
DNA: TGTGCCAGCAGCCAACAACTAGCGGGGGGAACCTACGAGCAGTACTTC
CDR3: CASSQQLAGGTYEQYF

D: NA
J: TRBJ1-3
V: TRBV30
size: NA
DNA: TGTGCCTGGAGTGTCGGCAGGACTGGAAACACCATATATTTT
CDR3: CAWSVGRTGNTIYF

D: NA
J: TRBJ1-1
V: TRBV6-1
size: few
DNA: TGTGCCAGCAGTGATCGCAGGGTCGATGAAGCTTTCTTT
CDR3: CASSDRRVDEAFF

D: NA
J: TRBJ2-5
V: TRBV7-9
size: NA
DNA: TGTGCCAGCAGCTTAGCGAAAACATTAGAGACCCAGTACTTC
CDR3: CASSLAKTLETQYF

D: NA
J: TRBJ1-5
V: TRBV28
size: NA
DNA: TGTGCCAGCAGGGACAACAATCAGCCCCAGCATTTT
CDR3: CASRDNNQPQHF

D: TRBD1
J: TRBJ1-5
V: TRBV27
size: NA
DNA: TGTGCCAGCAGACGGACAGGGGGCTCCGGCAATCAGCCCCAGCATTTT
CDR3: CASRRTGGSGNQPQHF

D: NA
J: TRBJ2-7
V: TRBV9
size: NA
DNA: TGTGCCAGCAGACCCACGGTCCTGTACGAGCAGTACTTC
CDR3: CASRPTVLYEQYF

D: NA
J: TRBJ2-3
V: TRBV11-2
size: few
DNA: TGTGCCAGCAGCTCGGACTCCCCGGCCGATACGCAGTATTTT
CDR3: CASSSDSPADTQYF

D: TRBD2
J: TRBJ2-3
V: TRBV11-2
size: NA
DNA: TGTGCCAGCAGCTTAGTTGGGGGGGTTAGCACAGATACGCAGTATTTT
CDR3: CASSLVGGVSTDTQYF

D: TRBD2
J: TRBJ2-3
V: TRBV5-1
size: NA
DNA: TGCGCCAGCAGCTTGGGAGCGGGAGACGGCACAGATACGCAGTATTTT
CDR3: CASSLGAGDGTDTQYF

D: NA
J: TRBJ2-7
V: TRBV4-1
size: NA
DNA: TGCGCCAGCAGCCAGGCGGGACTTTCAACCTACGAGCAGTACTTC
CDR3: CASSQAGLSTYEQYF

D: NA
J: TRBJ1-1
V: TRBV4-3
size: NA
DNA: TGCGCCAGCAGCCAAGGGACATCAGGAACTACTGAAGCTTTCTTT
CDR3: CASSQGTSGTTEAFF

D: TRBD1
J: TRBJ1-5
V: TRBV28
size: NA
DNA: TGTGCCAGCAGGAGGACAGGGGGGAATCAGCCCCAGCATTTT
CDR3: CASRRTGGNQPQHF

D: TRBD2
J: TRBJ2-1
V: TRBV7-2
size: NA
DNA: TGTGCCAGCAGCCAACAAAGCGGGGGGCCGCCCTACAATGAGCAGTTCTTC
CDR3: CASSQQSGGPPYNEQFF

D: TRBD1
J: TRBJ2-7
V: TRBV2
size: NA
DNA: TGTGCCAGCAGTGTTGAGGGACAGCTCTACGAGCAGTACTTC
CDR3: CASSVEGQLYEQYF

D: NA
J: TRBJ1-3
V: TRBV7-2
size: once
DNA: TGTGCCAGCAGCCGGCACGGGAACGAGGATTCTGGAAACACCATATATTTT
CDR3: CASSRHGNEDSGNTIYF

D: TRBD2
J: TRBJ2-1
V: TRBV9
size: NA
DNA: TGTGCCAGCAGCGTCGCCGGCGGGGGGCTCAACAATGAGCAGTTCTTC
CDR3: CASSVAGGGLNNEQFF

D: NA
J: TRBJ1-2
V: TRBV7-9
size: NA
DNA: TGTGCCAGCAGCTTAGGGGCGCAGGAGCGAGGGTATGGCTACACCTTC
CDR3: CASSLGAQERGYGYTF

D: TRBD2
J: TRBJ2-1
V: TRBV9
size: NA
DNA: TGTGCCAGCAGCCCCCGTTCTAGCGGGAGTAAAAATGAGCAGTTCTTC
CDR3: CASSPRSSGSKNEQFF

D: TRBD1
J: TRBJ1-6
V: TRBV27
size: NA
DNA: TGTGCCAGCAGCACGACAGGGGGCGGTTCCTATAATTCACCCCTCCACTTT
CDR3: CASSTTGGGSYNSPLHF

D: TRBD1
J: TRBJ1-2
V: TRBV2
size: once
DNA: TGTGCCAGCAGTGCCGGGACAGCATCACATAACTATGGCTACACCTTC
CDR3: CASSAGTASHNYGYTF

D: TRBD1
J: TRBJ1-2
V: TRBV7-9
size: NA
DNA: TGTGCCAGCAGCGTTGGGACAGTAACTAACTATGGCTACACCTTC
CDR3: CASSVGTVTNYGYTF

D: NA
J: TRBJ1-4
V: TRBV6-6
size: few
DNA: TGTGCCAGCAGTTACTATGGGGGGATCAATGAAAAACTGTTTTTT
CDR3: CASSYYGGINEKLFF

D: TRBD1
J: TRBJ2-1
V: TRBV4-3
size: NA
DNA: TGCGCCAGCAGCCAAGATATAGGGGGGACAGGGGGTTTGAGTAGCTATGAGCAGTTCTTC
CDR3: CASSQDIGGTGGLSSYEQFF